Ten or more counts support the clone carrying this T cell receptor (beta chain). Antigen unknown. The sample is drawn from a study of regulatory T cells in long-lasting Graves disease. On the study more broadly: Antithyroid drug intake by newly diagnosed Graves' patients had lasted under 3 months. Study-level findings and limits: What was studied was peripheral blood only, and not thyroid tissue.

Investigators prepared the TCR beta libraries by applying iRepertoire HTBI primers and Arm-PCR of CDR3 regions. MiXCR, run by TCRdb on the multiplex PCR reads, gives a single entry per CDR3 protein. The sample contains a few hundred thousand distinct CDR3 sequences, around 17% of which appear only once. Time point of the sample: newly diagnosed GD, antithyroid drugs for less than 3 months. PBMC-extracted RNA yielded the TCR library. CDR3 length equals 16 residues. The V end lost 5 bases, the J end lost 0 bases, and 16 bases lay between the germline ends. CDR1 and CDR2 from the germline V gene are MNHEY and SMNVEV (reference sequence). This same sample was also taken into another study, of T cells in Graves' hyperthyroidism and ophthalmopathy.

This sequence originates from a woman aged 18 to 35 with Graves disease. V is TRBV27 and J is TRBJ1-1; D is ambiguous. The specimen was peripheral blood mononuclear cells (PBMCs), collected at new diagnosis, from a patient treated with antithyroid drugs. The CDR3 reads CASSVGKRYMNTEAFF. The CDR3, as DNA: TGTGCCAGCAGTGTAGGTAAGCGCTATATGAACACTGAAGCTTTCTTT.